A single TCR beta chain is shown here with its context. Antigen unknown. PCR involved 60 Vbeta and 13 Jbeta primers. TCRdb keeps only in-frame clones here, not all; method: immunoSEQ multiplex PCR. The sample lists around 180,000 clones, around 80% occurring once. In nominal health when sampled, donors likely had unrecorded immune exposures nonetheless. These data come from a study of cytomegalovirus exposure and HLA in healthy donors. Study details: An early release of data contained approximately 80 million unique TCRs, which came from HLA-typed donors.

Study-wide results and caveats: Fewer N-insertions (relative to the roughly 700-donor mean) were reportedly seen in an Asian-associated ancestry cluster in a later analysis.

Material for sequencing was PBMCs. The sequence derives from a girl aged 2-10 years in good health and CMV-seropositive.

This CDR3 reads CASCDRGNEQFF. In DNA, the CDR3 is TGTGCCAGCTGCGACAGGGGTAATGAGCAGTTCTTC. This rearrangement joins TRBV21-1 to TRBJ2-1; whether TRBD1, the table's D call, matches the DNA was not checked. TRBV21-1 is flagged as a pseudogene. CDR3 length: 12 amino acids.